Below are 21 T cell receptor beta chains sequenced from a single sample in a study of blood T cell repertoires in COVID-19. This table comes from immunoSEQ multiplex PCR, and its TCRdb copy is limited to in-frame clones, with some not included. The data contain approximately 180,000 clones, 85% to 90% of them singletons. Sequencing used PBMCs or T cells enriched from blood (not recorded which). These receptors all stem from a woman aged 40 to 50 with acute COVID-19.

The CDR3 DNA sequence: TGTGCCAGCAGTTACGAGAGCGGGAGAGGGGTTTCCTACAATGAGCAGTTCTTC. Its translation: CASSYESGRGVSYNEQFF. The chain is built from TRBV6-2 or TRBV6-3 and TRBJ2-1, with TRBD2 matching 8 bases. V lost 2 bases to trimming and J lost 1 base; unmatched junction nucleotides: 10. The CDR3 contains 18 residues. The germline V gene has CDR1 MNHEY and CDR2 SVGEGT.

There are a few counts of this clone. The chain uses TRBV5-1 and TRBJ1-2; D not certain. CDR1 SGHRS and CDR2 YFSETQ come from the germline V gene. This CDR3 is 15 amino acids long. Trimming left V 2 bases short and J 2 bases short, with 13 bases between. CDR3 amino acids: CASSLSGGPNYGYTF. The CDR3 coding sequence is TGCGCCAGCAGCTTATCAGGAGGACCGAACTATGGCTACACCTTC.

The chain uses TRBV3-1 (or the pseudogene TRBV3-2) and TRBJ2-2; no reliable D call. This CDR3 spans 15 amino acids. Germline V gives CDR1 LGHDT, CDR2 YNNKEL (reference sequence). Trimming pared 2 bases from V and 5 bases from J, leaving 12 bases between. CDR3 amino acids: CASSQPGFGTGELFF. CDR3 nucleotide sequence: TGTGCCAGCAGCCAACCTGGGTTCGGGACCGGGGAGCTGTTTTTT.

The rearrangement joins TRBV5-4 to TRBJ2-1, with 7 bases matching TRBD1. Unmatched junction bases numbered 2, after V lost 4 bases and J lost 4 bases. The germline V gene encodes CDR1 SGHNT and CDR2 YYREEE (reference sequence). This CDR3 has 13 amino acids. CDR3 DNA: TGTGCCAGCAGCAGGGACAGATACAATGAGCAGTTCTTC. Translation gives CASSRDRYNEQFF.

The chain couples TRBV19 to TRBJ1-2; D is unresolved. From germline, CDR1 is LNHDA and CDR2 SQIVND (reference sequence). Between the trimmed V and J ends, which lost 7 bases and 4 bases, there was a span of 10 bases. The CDR3 has 12 residues. CDR3 sequence: CASTTGRYGYTF. As DNA, the CDR3 is TGTGCCAGTACGACGGGTCGCTATGGCTACACCTTC.

This chain connects TRBV15 to TRBJ1-1; possible D gene TRBD1, 5 bases. Trimming pared 0 bases from V and 4 bases from J, leaving 9 bases between. In germline, CDR1 is LNHNV, CDR2 YYDKDF (reference sequence). The CDR3 covers 14 residues. CDR3 nucleotide sequence: TGTGCCACCAGCAGAGATATAACAGGCACTGAAGCTTTCTTT. The encoded protein is CATSRDITGTEAFF.

The V and J genes are TRBV19 and TRBJ2-1, with a tentative D call TRBD2 (5 bases). CDR1 LNHDA and CDR2 SQIVND come from the germline V gene (reference sequence). The germline V and J ends were trimmed by 3 bases and 11 bases, with 20 bases remaining between them. The CDR3 spans 15 residues. This CDR3 is CASSIQVAYPGKQFF. The CDR3 nucleotides read TGTGCCAGTAGTATTCAAGTAGCGTATCCCGGGAAGCAGTTCTTC.

DNA for the CDR3: TGCAGCGTTGATGAGCGCTATGGCTACACCTTC. Amino acids: CSVDERYGYTF. The V and J genes are TRBV29-1 and TRBJ1-2; D call uncertain. V dropped 3 bases and J dropped 4 bases, with 6 bases sitting between them. Per germline, CDR1 SQVTM and CDR2 ANQGSEA. This CDR3 is built from 11 residues.

The chain carries TRBV7-9 and TRBJ1-2; D is unresolved. The germline CDR1 and CDR2 sequences are SEHNR and FQNEAQ (reference sequence). Deletions cut 5 bases from V and 7 bases from J, with 23 bases between. The CDR3 is 16 amino acids. The CDR3 spells CASSRGGSHFGLGYTF. DNA of the CDR3: TGTGCCAGCAGCCGGGGAGGGTCGCATTTCGGGCTTGGCTACACCTTC.

The chain recombines TRBV6-5 with TRBJ1-4, with unresolved D. This CDR3 has 14 amino acids. The germline V gene has CDR1 MNHEY and CDR2 SVGAGI. Trimming cost V 2 bases and J 8 bases, with 12 bases left between them. This chain's CDR3 is CASSYQMRREKLFF. CDR3 DNA sequence: TGTGCCAGCAGTTACCAAATGAGGAGGGAAAAACTGTTTTTT.

The chain couples TRBV19 to TRBJ1-2; 10 positions match TRBD1. This CDR3 has 15 amino acids. J lost 4 bases, V lost 4 bases, and 6 bases had no gene match. Germline CDR1 and CDR2: LNHDA and SQIVND (reference sequence). CDR3 residues: CASSKPRQGAYGYTF. In DNA, the CDR3 is TGTGCCAGTAGTAAACCACGACAGGGGGCCTATGGCTACACCTTC.

In regard to this clone: Other DNA sequences of this sample code for an identical CDR3. V and J are TRBV12-3 or TRBV12-4 and TRBJ1-1; possibly TRBD1 for D (6 bases). The length of the CDR3 is 13 residues. The V end was cut by 6 bases, the J end by 1 base, with 9 bases between. The CDR3 region is CASSLQGNTEAFF. CDR3 nucleotides: TGTGCCAGCAGCTTACAGGGGAACACTGAAGCTTTCTTT.

This chain links TRBV19 with TRBJ2-1, with D possibly matching TRBD1 (6 bases). The CDR3 loop spans 13 amino acids. V gave up 5 bases and J gave up 4 bases, with 9 bases separating them. In germline, CDR1 is LNHDA, CDR2 SQIVND (reference sequence). In nucleotides, the CDR3 is TGTGCCAGTAGTGTAGGACAGTACAATGAGCAGTTCTTC. Translating gives CASSVGQYNEQFF.

The V and J genes are TRBV6-5 and TRBJ1-1; 9 bases are shared with TRBD1. Germline values: CDR1 MNHEY, CDR2 SVGAGI. The CDR3 totals 15 residues. After removal of 8 bases from V and 0 bases from J, the junction contained 7 bases not matched to a gene. Written as DNA, the CDR3 is TGTGCCAGCGGCAAACAGGGGGCCATGAACACTGAAGCTTTCTTT. Encoded protein: CASGKQGAMNTEAFF.

The count of this clone is one. The chain is built from TRBV28 and TRBJ1-2; D gene ambiguous. Germline lookup yields CDR1 MDHEN and CDR2 SYDVKM. With 4 bases removed from V and 3 bases from J, the gap between germline ends came to 9 bases. The CDR3 runs to 13 residues. CDR3 in DNA: TGTGCCAGCAGTTCCCATAACTACTATGGCTACACCTTC. This codes for CASSSHNYYGYTF.

The chain is built from TRBV4-2 and TRBJ1-1, with a tentative D call TRBD1 (5 bases). The CDR3 runs 18 residues. V dropped 1 base and J dropped 4 bases, with 22 bases sitting between them. Germline values: CDR1 LGHNA, CDR2 YNFKEQ. The CDR3 protein is CASSQVFNRGSGSTEAFF. The CDR3 coding sequence is TGTGCCAGCAGCCAAGTATTCAATAGGGGTTCAGGTAGCACTGAAGCTTTCTTT.

The gene calls are TRBV3-1 (or the pseudogene TRBV3-2) and TRBJ2-7; D is possibly TRBD2 (5 bases). Trimming stripped 3 bases from V and 3 bases from J, with 15 bases between. CDR1 is LGHDT, CDR2 YNNKEL, per germline (reference sequence). This CDR3 has 15 residues. The CDR3 sequence: CASSHSDSLYYEQYF. The DNA of the CDR3 is TGTGCCAGCAGCCACTCGGACTCCCTCTACTACGAGCAGTACTTC.

In this sample, this clone turned up once. The chain couples TRBV7-9 to TRBJ2-2; the D is unclear. Deletions cut 6 bases from V and 3 bases from J, with 8 bases between. The CDR3 covers 13 residues. From germline, CDR1 is SEHNR and CDR2 FQNEAQ (reference sequence). In DNA form, the CDR3 reads TGTGCCAGCAGGCAGACACACACCGGGGAGCTGTTTTTT. Translated: CASRQTHTGELFF.

This chain joins TRBV27 and TRBJ1-3, with a tentative D call TRBD1 (6 bases). Germline CDR1 is MNHEY and CDR2 is SMNVEV (reference sequence). CDR3 length equals 17 residues. The germline V and J ends were trimmed by 6 bases and 4 bases, with 22 bases remaining between them. This CDR3 reads CASSPGAGGAGGNTIYF. CDR3 in DNA: TGTGCCAGCAGCCCCGGAGCGGGGGGCGCGGGAGGAAACACCATATATTTT.

The chain carries TRBV7-3 and TRBJ2-7; perhaps TRBD2 as D (5 bases). Germline V gene lookup returns CDR1 SGHTA and CDR2 FQGTGA. Trimming took off 5 bases at V and 4 bases at J, with 12 bases between the two ends. The CDR3 is 13 residues long. The CDR3 DNA sequence: TGTGCCAGCAGCGAACGACCGGGATACGAGCAGTACTTC. The encoded protein is CASSERPGYEQYF.

This chain connects TRBV18 to TRBJ1-1; D is perhaps TRBD1 (6 bases). CDR1 and CDR2 from the germline V gene are KGHSH and LQKENI. CDR3 length: 13 amino acids. Trimming removed 1 base at V and 6 bases at J, with 9 bases between. CDR3 in amino acids: CASSPHRVAEAFF. CDR3 sequence (DNA): TGTGCCAGCTCACCACACAGGGTAGCTGAAGCTTTCTTT.